This T cell receptor beta chain comes out of a study of graft-versus-host responses after intestinal transplantation. Study-wide results and limits: GvH clones surfaced in recipient marrow, some emerging earlier in ileum or blood.

TCRdb keeps only in-frame clones here, not all; method: immunoSEQ multiplex PCR. The sample carries roughly 100,000 clones, less than 90% recorded once. The CDR3 extends over 16 amino acids. V was clipped by 5 bases and J by 4 bases; unmatched bases: 12. CDR1 and CDR2 (germline): SGHAT, FQDESV (reference sequence). As to this clone: Its matching antigen is unknown.

This material consisted of unstimulated CD4+ T cells sorted from spleen or lymph node cells, taken before intestinal transplant. The chain uses TRBV11-1 and TRBJ2-5; TRBD1 matches at 8 bases. This TCR was recovered from a human donor who received an intestinal transplant. The CDR3 region is CASSPRTGRSSETQYF. The CDR3 coding sequence is TGTGCCAGCAGCCCCAGGACAGGGAGGTCATCAGAGACCCAGTACTTC.